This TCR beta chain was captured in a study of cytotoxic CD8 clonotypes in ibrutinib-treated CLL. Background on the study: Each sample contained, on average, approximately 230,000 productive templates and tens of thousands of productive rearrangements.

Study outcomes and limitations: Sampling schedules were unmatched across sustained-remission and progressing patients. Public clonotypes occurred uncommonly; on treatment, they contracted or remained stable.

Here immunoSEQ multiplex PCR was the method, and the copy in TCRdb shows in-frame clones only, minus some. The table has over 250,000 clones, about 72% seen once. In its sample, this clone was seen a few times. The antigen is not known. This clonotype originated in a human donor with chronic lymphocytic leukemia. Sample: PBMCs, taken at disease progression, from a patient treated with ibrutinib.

The CDR3: CASSPWTESTDTQYF. Written as DNA, the CDR3 is TGTGCCAGCTCACCTTGGACAGAAAGCACAGATACGCAGTATTTT. This chain links TRBV18 with TRBJ2-3, with a tentative D call TRBD1 (6 bases). Germline loops: CDR1 KGHSH, CDR2 LQKENI. This CDR3 is 15 amino acids long. V lost 3 bases, J lost 0 bases, and 10 bases lay in between. The entire variable domain, with the rest obtained from reference TRBV18 and TRBJ2-3, is as follows: NAGVMQNPRHLVRRRGQEARLRCSPMKGHSHVYWYRQLPEEGLKFMVYLQKENIIDESGMPKERFSAEFPKEGPSILRIQQVVRGDSAAYFCASSPWTESTDTQYFGPGTRLTVL.